This is a list of T cell receptor beta chains from one sample in a study of T cell changes during pregnancy in multiple sclerosis. Clones were sequenced by immunoSEQ multiplex PCR, and TCRdb holds only the in-frame ones, with some missing. This table holds roughly 59,000 clones, 90% to 95% found once. The specimen was peripheral blood, collected in the third trimester of pregnancy. These TCRs come from a female donor in good health, enrolled as a control in a pregnancy study. Both conserved end residues are trimmed from each CDR3. The D gene is left open where the match is weak.

>12|TRBV29-1|.
SVEDGASGNGAF
>13|TRBV9|.
ASSVAPGGKLEQY
>13|TRBV11-3|TRBD2
ASSFGLAGLYEQY
>11|TRBV7-9|.
ASSLDPHYGYT
>10|TRBV29-1|.
SVETGNTEAF
>12|TRBV6-7|.
ASSFDIAHYGYT
>11|TRBV18|.
ASSPPSTDTQY
>14|TRBV9|TRBD2
ASSRNSGGVQETQY
>13|TRBV11-2|.
ASSLFQGSAEKLF
>12|TRBV5-1|TRBD1
ASSLEGQGYGYT
>14|TRBV6-1|.
ASSGAPRVVRYGYT
>14|TRBV7-8|TRBD2
ASSLVLSGGTDTQY
>11|TRBV7-9|.
ASSPGQIYEQY
>14|TRBV7-9|TRBD2
ASSMGPTSGGNEQF
>14|TRBV5-4|TRBD2
ASSPGGAGSTDTQY
>13|TRBV6-1|TRBD1
ASIIGQGAMSEQY
>14|TRBV25-1|.
ASSEFARRDNSPLH
>12|TRBV18|.
ASSRRQDPDGYT
>14|TRBV7-9|TRBD2
ASSPQTSGGAYEQY
>8|TRBV20-1|.
SASEEPQH
>13|TRBV7-2|.
ASSLAGTNNQPQH
>14|TRBV6-6|TRBD1
ASSYSDRGLQETQY
>13|TRBV11-1|TRBD1
ASSPRQGLYNEQF
>13|TRBV15|.
ATSSVGLDSYEQY
>13|TRBV7-9|TRBD1
ASSPRQGLGNTIY
>13|TRBV5-8|.
ASRGRNQGNYGYT
>10|TRBV19|.
ASHTGNYGYT
>13|TRBV28|TRBD1
ASSSTGQGTNTIY
>14|TRBV9|TRBD2
ASSPVRGGRVDEQY
>13|TRBV7-2|TRBD1
ASSQRFDRGYGYT
>14|TRBV5-1|TRBD2
ASSPALGGGAREQF
>12|TRBV7-8|.
ASSLGVLLGEQF
>13|TRBV9|TRBD2
ASSALSGGGNEQF
>14|TRBV18|TRBD1
ASSPIGQGGNSPLH
>14|TRBV12-5|TRBD1
ASGPPWTGVNEKLF
>14|TRBV27|TRBD2
ASSFLGLAGRETQY
>14|TRBV4-1|.
ASSLWAGAFGTEAF
>13|TRBV28|.
ASSISGTGGYIQY
>14|TRBV7-8|TRBD2
ASSPGPGGGAYEQY
>18|TRBV10-1|TRBD1
ASSEDPGTGRKRYNSPLH
>11|TRBV23-1|.
ARWGVSGYGYT
>13|TRBV5-1|TRBD2
ASGRLAGAAGELF
>13|TRBV4-3|TRBD2
ASSRGLAGSETQY
>14|TRBV7-9|TRBD1
ASSLDREVFADTQY
>13|TRBV5-6|TRBD1
ASSQGAANTGELF
>9|TRBV9|.
ASRGTMGYT
>13|TRBV15|.
ATSRSRTDNTEAF
>12|TRBV6-6|.
ASRFGRGRETQY
>9|TRBV12-5|.
ASGSGDGYT
>12|TRBV6-5|.
ASSYSGQLEKLF
>12|TRBV28|.
ASSETGKLGGYT
>12|TRBV6-5|.
ASRNRNGEYEQY